This T cell receptor beta chain was captured by sequencing in a study of graft-versus-host responses after intestinal transplantation. Study information: Induction with anti-thymocyte globulin, then tacrolimus and steroids for roughly 3 years, was given to all recipients. Points from the study as a whole: Circulating GvH clones peaking coincided with falling HvG clones soon after transplant. GvH clones were found in recipient marrow; some appeared first in ileum or blood. Individuals who had graft-donor T cell macrochimerism had allografts that showed high graft-versus-host to host-versus-graft clonal ratios.

For this clone: The target antigen is unknown.

TCRdb's copy holds only in-frame clones and misses some; the assay was immunoSEQ multiplex PCR. The sample has approximately 1,000 clones; about three quarters are singletons. Graft tissue was processed to release intraepithelial and lamina propria lymphocytes. This CDR3 is built from 15 residues. Germline V gives CDR1 SGHRS, CDR2 YFSETQ. V was trimmed by 0 bases and J by 7 bases, leaving 11 bases between them. V and J are TRBV5-1 and TRBJ1-6; the D gene is possibly TRBD1 (5 bases). The clonotype comes from a human patient who received an intestinal transplant, so some T cells may come from the graft donor. The sample in question was ileum tissue, obtained 7 days after intestinal transplantation. CDR3 sequence reads: CASSLAGGGNSPLHF. DNA for the CDR3: TGCGCCAGCAGCTTGGCCGGGGGAGGCAATTCACCCCTCCACTTT.